This T cell receptor (beta chain) came from a study of cytomegalovirus exposure and HLA in healthy donors. Overall study results and limits: Association of a missense DCLRE1C variant with TCR beta V- and J-gene trimming was reported in a later analysis.

A remark on this clone: The antigen is not known.

The germline V gene encodes CDR1 SGHRS and CDR2 YFSETQ. The CDR3 totals 13 residues. V was clipped by 5 bases and J by 6 bases, with 14 bases between them. Both 60 Vbeta primers and 13 Jbeta primers went into the PCR. Sequencing used immunoSEQ multiplex PCR; TCRdb keeps in-frame clones, though not all of them. This sample has 100,000 to 150,000 clones, with 75% to 85% found just once. The specimen sequenced was PBMCs. The V gene is TRBV5-1, the J gene TRBJ1-1; no definite D call. This clonotype originated in a woman in her thirties or forties in good health and CMV-seronegative. The CDR3 nucleotides read TGCGCCAGCAGATATGACAACGCCCCTGAAGCTTTCTTT. Its translation: CASRYDNAPEAFF.